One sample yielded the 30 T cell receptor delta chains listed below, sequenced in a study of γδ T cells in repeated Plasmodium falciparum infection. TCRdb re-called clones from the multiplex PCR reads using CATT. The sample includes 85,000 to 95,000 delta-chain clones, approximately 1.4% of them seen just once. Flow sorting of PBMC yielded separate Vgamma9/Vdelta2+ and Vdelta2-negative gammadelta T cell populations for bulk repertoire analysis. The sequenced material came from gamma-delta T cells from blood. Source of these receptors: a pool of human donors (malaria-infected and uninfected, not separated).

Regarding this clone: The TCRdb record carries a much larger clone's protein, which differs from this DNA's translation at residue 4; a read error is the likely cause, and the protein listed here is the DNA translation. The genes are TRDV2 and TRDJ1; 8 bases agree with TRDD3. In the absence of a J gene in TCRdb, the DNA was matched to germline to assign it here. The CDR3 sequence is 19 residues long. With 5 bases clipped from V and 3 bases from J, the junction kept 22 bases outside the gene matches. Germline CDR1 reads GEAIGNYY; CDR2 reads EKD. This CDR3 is CACGSVSPTGDTLSDKLIF. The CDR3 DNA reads TGTGCCTGTGGCTCCGTTAGCCCTACCGGGGATACCTTATCCGATAAACTCATCTTT.

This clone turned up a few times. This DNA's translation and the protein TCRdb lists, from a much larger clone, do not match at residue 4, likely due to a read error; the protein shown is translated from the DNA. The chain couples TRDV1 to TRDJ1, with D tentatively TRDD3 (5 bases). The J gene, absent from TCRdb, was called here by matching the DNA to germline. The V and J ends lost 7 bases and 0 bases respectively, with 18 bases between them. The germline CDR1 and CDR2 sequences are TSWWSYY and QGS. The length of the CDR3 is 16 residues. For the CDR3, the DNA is TGTGCTCTTGAGTCCCTTGCCGGGGGGTACACCGATAAACTCATCTTT. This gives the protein CALESLAGGYTDKLIF.

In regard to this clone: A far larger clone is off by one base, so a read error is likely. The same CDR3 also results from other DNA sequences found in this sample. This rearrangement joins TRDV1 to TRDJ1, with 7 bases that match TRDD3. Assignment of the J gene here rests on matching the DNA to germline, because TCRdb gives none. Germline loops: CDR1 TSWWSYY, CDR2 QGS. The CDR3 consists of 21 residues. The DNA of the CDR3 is TGTGCCCTTGGGGAATCGCTCTCCTATCCTTTCCTGGGGGTTTACACCGATAAACTCATCTTT. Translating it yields CALGESLSYPFLGVYTDKLIF.

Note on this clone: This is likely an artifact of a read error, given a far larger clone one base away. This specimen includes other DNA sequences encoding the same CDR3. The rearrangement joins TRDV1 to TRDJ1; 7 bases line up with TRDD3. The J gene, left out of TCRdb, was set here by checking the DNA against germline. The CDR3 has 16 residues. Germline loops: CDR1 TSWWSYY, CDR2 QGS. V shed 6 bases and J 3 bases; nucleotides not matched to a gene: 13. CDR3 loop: CALGPRGGYGPDKLIF. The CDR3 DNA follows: TGTGCTCTTGGACCCCGAGGAGGATACGGGCCCGATAAACTCATCTTT.

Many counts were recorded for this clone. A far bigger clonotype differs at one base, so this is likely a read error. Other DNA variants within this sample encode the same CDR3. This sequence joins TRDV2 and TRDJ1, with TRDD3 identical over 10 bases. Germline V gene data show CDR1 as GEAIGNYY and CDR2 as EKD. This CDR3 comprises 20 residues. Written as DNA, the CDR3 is TGTGCCTGTGACCCAATCAGCGGCGGGGGGATACGCGAATTGGCCGACAAACTCATCTTT. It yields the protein CACDPISGGGIRELADKLIF.

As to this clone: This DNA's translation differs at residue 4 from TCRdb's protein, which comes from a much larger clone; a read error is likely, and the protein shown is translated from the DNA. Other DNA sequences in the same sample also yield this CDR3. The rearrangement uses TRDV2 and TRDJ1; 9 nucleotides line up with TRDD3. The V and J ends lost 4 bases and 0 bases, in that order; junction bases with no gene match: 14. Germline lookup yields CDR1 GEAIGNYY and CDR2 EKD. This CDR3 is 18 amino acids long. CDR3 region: CACEPLTGGRPYTDKLIF. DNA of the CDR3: TGTGCCTGTGAGCCCCTTACTGGGGGACGACCGTACACCGATAAACTCATCTTT.

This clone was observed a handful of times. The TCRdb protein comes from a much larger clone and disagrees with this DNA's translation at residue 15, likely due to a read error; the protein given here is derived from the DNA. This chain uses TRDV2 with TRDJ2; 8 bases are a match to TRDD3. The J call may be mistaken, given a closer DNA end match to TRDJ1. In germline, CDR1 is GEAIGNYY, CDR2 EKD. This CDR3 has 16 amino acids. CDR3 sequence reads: CACDTLGAGRTAQLIF. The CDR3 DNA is TGTGCCTGTGACACACTGGGGGCAGGGAGGACAGCACAACTCATCTTT.

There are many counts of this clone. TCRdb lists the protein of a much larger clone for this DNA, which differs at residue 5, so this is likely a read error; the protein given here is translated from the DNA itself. The CDR3: CACDFLAGGPYTDKLIF. CDR3 in DNA: TGTGCCTGTGACTTTCTCGCTGGGGGCCCGTACACCGATAAACTCATCTTT. The genes are TRDV2 and TRDJ1, with 7 positions matching TRDD3. Looked up from germline, CDR1 is GEAIGNYY and CDR2 is EKD. V shed 3 bases, J shed 0 bases, and the junction held 12 bases outside the gene matches. The CDR3 consists of 17 residues.

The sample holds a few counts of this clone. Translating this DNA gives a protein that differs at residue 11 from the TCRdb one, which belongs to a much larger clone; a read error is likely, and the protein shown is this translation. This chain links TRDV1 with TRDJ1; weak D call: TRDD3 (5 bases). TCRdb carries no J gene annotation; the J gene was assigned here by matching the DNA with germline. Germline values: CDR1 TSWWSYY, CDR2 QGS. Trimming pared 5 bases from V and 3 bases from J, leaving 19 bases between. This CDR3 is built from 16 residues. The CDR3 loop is CALGPPGGWYADKLIF. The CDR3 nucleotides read TGTGCTCTTGGGCCTCCGGGGGGGTGGTACGCCGATAAACTCATCTTT.

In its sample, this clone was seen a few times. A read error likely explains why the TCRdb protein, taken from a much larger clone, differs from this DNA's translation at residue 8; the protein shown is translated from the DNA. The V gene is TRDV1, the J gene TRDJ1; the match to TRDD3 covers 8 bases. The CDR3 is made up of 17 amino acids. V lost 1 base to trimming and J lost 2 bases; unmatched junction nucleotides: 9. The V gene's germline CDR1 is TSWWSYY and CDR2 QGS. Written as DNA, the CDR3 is TGTGCTCTTGGGGAACGGCCTTCGGGGGATATAACCGATAAACTCATCTTT. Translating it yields CALGERPSGDITDKLIF.

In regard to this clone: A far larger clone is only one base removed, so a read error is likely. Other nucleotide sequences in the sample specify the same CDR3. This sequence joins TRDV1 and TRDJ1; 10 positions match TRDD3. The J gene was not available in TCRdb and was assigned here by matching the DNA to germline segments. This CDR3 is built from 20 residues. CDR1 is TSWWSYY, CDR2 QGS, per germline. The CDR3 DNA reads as TGTGCTCTTGGAGAACTACGACCAGACTGGGGGATCAAGTACACCGATAAACTCATCTTT. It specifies CALGELRPDWGIKYTDKLIF.

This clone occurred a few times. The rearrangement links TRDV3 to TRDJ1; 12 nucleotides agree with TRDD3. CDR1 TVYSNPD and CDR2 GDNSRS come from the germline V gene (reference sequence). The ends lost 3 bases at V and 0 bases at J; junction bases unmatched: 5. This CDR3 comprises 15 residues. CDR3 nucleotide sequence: TGTGCCTTCTGGGGGATACGAAATAACACCGATAAACTCATCTTT. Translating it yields CAFWGIRNNTDKLIF. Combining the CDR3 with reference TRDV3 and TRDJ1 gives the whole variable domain CDKVTQSSPDQTVASGSEVVLLCTYDTVYSNPDLFWYRIRPDYSFQFVFYGDNSRSEGADFTQGRFSVKHILTQKAFHLVISPVRTEDSATYYCAFWGIRNNTDKLIFGKGTRVTVEP.

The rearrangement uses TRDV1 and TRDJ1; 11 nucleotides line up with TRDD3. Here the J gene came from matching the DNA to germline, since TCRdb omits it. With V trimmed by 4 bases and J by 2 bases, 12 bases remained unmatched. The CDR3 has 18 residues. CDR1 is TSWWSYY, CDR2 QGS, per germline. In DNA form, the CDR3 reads TGTGCTCTTGGGGCTACCTTCTGGGGGATACTAATAACCGATAAACTCATCTTT. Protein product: CALGATFWGILITDKLIF.

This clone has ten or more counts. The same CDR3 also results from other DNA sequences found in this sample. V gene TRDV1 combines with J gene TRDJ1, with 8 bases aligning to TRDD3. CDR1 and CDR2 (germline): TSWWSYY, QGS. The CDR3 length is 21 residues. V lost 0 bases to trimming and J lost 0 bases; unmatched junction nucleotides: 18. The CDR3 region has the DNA TGTGCTCTTGGGGAACTAGTGGCCCCTAAGTACTGGGGGTCGTACACCGATAAACTCATCTTT. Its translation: CALGELVAPKYWGSYTDKLIF.

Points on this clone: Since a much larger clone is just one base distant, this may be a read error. CDR3 residues: CALGVLLRGPTDKLIF. DNA of the CDR3: TGCGCTCTTGGGGTCCTACTTCGGGGGCCCACCGATAAACTCATCTTT. The V call is TRDV1, the J call TRDJ1; TRDD2 might be the D (6 bases). In the absence of a J gene in TCRdb, the DNA was matched to germline to assign it here. Germline CDR1 TSWWSYY, CDR2 QGS. This CDR3 spans 16 amino acids.

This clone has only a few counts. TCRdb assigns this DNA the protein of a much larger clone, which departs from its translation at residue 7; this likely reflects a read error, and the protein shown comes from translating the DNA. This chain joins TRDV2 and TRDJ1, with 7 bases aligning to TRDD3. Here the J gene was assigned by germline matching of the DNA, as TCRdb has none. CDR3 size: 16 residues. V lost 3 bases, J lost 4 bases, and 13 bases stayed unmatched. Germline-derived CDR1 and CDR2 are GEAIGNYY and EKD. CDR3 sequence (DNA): TGTGCCTGTGACGGGATGAGGGATACCCCCCTCGATAAACTCATCTTT. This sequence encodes CACDGMRDTPLDKLIF.

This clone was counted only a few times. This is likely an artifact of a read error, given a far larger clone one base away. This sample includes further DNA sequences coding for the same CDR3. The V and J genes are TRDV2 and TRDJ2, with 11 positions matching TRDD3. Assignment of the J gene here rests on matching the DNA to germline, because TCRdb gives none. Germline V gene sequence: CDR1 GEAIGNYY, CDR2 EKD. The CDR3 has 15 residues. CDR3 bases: TGTGCCTGCGACACTGGGGGATATTTGACAGCACAACTCTTCTTT. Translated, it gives CACDTGGYLTAQLFF.

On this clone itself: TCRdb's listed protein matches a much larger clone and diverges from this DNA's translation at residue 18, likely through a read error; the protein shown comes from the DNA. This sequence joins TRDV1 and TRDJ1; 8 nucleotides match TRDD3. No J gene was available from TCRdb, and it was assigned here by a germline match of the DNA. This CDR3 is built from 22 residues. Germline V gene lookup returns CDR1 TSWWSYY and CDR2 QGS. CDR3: CALGVNPPSDDQCGIRTGKLIF. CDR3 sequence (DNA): TGTGCTCTTGGTGTAAACCCGCCTTCCGACGACCAATGTGGGATACGCACCGGTAAACTCATCTTT.

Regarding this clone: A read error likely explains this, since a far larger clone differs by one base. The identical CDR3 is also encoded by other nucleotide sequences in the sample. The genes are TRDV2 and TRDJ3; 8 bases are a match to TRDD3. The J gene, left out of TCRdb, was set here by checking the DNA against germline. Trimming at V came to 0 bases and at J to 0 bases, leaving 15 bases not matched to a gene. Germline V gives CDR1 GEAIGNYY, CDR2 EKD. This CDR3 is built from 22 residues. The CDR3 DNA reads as TGTGCCTGTGACACCGTGAGTACTGGGGGGTTCCAGGGCTCCTGGGACACCCGACAGATGTTTTTC. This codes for CACDTVSTGGFQGSWDTRQMFF.

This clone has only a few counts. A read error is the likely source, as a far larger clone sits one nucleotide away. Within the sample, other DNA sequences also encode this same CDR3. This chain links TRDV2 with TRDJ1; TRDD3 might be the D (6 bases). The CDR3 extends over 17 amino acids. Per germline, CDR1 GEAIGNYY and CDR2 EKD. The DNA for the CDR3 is TGTGCCTGTGACACCGTCGGATACCGTGGGTACACCGATAAGCTCATCTTT. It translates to CACDTVGYRGYTDKLIF.

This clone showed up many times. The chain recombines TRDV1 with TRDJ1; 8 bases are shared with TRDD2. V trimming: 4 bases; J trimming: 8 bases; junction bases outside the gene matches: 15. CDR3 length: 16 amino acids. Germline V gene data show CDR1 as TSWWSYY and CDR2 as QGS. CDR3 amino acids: CALGGPSYGGTRKLIF. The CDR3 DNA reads TGTGCTCTTGGGGGCCCTTCCTATGGGGGTACAAGAAAACTCATCTTT.

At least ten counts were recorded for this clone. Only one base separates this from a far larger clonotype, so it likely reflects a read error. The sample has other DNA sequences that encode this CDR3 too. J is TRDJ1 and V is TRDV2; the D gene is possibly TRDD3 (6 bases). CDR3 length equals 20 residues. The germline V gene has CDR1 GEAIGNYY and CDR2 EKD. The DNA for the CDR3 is TGTGCCTGTGACAGACGGTACTGGGTCACCAAGGGGAGGACGACCGATAAGCTCATCTTT. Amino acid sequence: CACDRRYWVTKGRTTDKLIF.

The CDR3 bases are TGTGCCTGTGACAGTTTACTGGGGGATACGGATAAAGGGAAACTCATCTTT. Its protein product is CACDSLLGDTDKGKLIF. This chain joins TRDV2 and TRDJ1; 13 bases align to TRDD3. TCRdb gives no J gene; it was assigned here by matching the DNA to germline. Germline V lookup: CDR1 GEAIGNYY, CDR2 EKD. Trimming cost V 2 bases and J 8 bases; bases outside gene matches: 13. This CDR3 region has 17 residues.

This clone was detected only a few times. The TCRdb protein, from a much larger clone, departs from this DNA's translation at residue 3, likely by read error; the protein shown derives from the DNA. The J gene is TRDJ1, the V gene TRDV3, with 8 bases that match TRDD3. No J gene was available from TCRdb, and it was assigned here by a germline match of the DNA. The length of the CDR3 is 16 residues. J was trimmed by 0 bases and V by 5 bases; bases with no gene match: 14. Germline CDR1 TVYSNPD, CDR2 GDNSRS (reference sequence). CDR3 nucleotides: TGTGCCCTTTTCGGGATACGCACCTCGTACACCGATAAACTCATCTTT. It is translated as CALFGIRTSYTDKLIF.

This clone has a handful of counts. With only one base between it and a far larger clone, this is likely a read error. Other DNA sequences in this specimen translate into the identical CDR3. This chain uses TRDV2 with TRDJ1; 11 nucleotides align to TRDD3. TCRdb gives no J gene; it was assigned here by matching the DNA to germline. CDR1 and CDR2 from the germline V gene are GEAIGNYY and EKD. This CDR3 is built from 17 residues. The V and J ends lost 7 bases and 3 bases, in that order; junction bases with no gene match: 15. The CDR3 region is CACDPLLGDNGADKLIF. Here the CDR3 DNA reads TGTGCCTGCGACCCCCTACTGGGGGATAACGGGGCCGATAAACTCATCTTT.

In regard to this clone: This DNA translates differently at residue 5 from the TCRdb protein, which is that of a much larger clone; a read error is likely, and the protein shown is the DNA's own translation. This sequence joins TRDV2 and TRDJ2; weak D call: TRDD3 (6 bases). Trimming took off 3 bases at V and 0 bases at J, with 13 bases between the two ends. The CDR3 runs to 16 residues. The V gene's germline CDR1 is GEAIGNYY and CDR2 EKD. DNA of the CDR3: TGTGCCTGTGACCCCCCTGGGGAAGCTTTGACAGCACAACTCTTCTTT. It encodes CACDPPGEALTAQLFF.

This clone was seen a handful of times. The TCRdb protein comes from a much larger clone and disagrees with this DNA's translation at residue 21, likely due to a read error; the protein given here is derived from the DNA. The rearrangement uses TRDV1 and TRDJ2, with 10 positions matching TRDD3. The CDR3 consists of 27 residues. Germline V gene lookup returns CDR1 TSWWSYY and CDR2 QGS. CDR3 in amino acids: CALGEGASPKYWGISSPQITWTAQLFF. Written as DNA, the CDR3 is TGTGCTCTTGGGGAAGGGGCCTCCCCAAAGTACTGGGGGATTTCCTCACCCCAAATAACTTGGACAGCACAACTCTTCTTC.

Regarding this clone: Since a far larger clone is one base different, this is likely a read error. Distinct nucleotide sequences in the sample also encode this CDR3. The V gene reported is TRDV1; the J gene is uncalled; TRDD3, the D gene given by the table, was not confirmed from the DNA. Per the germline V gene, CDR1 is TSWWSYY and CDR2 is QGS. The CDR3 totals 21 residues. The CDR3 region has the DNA TGTGCTCTTGGGGAAAGCACTAGGTACTGGGGGACCCGGGGGTACACCGATAAACTCATCTTC. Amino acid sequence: CALGESTRYWGTRGYTDKLIF.

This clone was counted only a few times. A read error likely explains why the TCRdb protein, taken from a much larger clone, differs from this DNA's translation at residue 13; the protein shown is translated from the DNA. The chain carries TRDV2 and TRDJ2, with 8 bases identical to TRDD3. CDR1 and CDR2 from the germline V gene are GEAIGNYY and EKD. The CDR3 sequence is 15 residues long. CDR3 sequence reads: CACDTVGDLTAQPFF. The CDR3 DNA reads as TGTGCCTGTGATACCGTGGGGGATTTGACAGCACAACCCTTCTTT.

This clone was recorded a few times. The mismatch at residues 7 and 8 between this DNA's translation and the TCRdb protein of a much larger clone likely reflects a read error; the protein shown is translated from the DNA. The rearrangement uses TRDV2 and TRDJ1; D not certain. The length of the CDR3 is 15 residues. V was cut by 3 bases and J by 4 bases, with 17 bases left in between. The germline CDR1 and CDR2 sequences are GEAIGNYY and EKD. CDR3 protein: CACDQLRNTRDKLIF. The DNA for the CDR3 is TGTGCCTGTGACCAACTGAGGAATACCCGCGATAAACTCATCTTT.